The following is a TCR beta chain sequence with its context. Its antigen is currently unknown. The time point was: healthy volunteer bleed at 6 weeks. RNA extraction used unfractionated whole blood as the source of total RNA. CDR1 MNHNY and CDR2 SVGAGI come from the germline V gene (reference sequence). This CDR3 comprises 16 residues. V lost 5 bases to trimming and J lost 3 bases; unmatched junction nucleotides: 9. Library construction involved attaching unique molecular identifiers to individual cDNA molecules, which allowed quantitative, reproducible TCR counting. Authors' analysis steps: Sample TCR totals centred on a median of approximately 95,000, ranging roughly 20,000 to 690,600. TCRdb itself ran the RACE reads through MiXCR, one entry per CDR3 protein. The V and J calls come from TCRdb's annotation, not from the publication. This table has roughly 71,000 distinct CDR3 sequences, under 7.5% appearing once.

The data were obtained in a study of human T cells and chemical hapten exposure. Study background: TCR yields per sample varied mostly from small pooled library volume differences.

Points from the study as a whole: Sensitizing with DPC caused no change in TCRs above 1 in 1000 frequency.

The material sequenced was whole blood. The TCR was taken from a female donor in good health. Some clones in this sample may be carry-over from other donors' samples. J is TRBJ1-5 and V is TRBV6-6; 8 bases align to TRBD1. The CDR3 DNA is TGTGCCAGCAGTGGGTCCGGGACAGGAAACAATCAGCCCCAGCATTTT. Translated: CASSGSGTGNNQPQHF.